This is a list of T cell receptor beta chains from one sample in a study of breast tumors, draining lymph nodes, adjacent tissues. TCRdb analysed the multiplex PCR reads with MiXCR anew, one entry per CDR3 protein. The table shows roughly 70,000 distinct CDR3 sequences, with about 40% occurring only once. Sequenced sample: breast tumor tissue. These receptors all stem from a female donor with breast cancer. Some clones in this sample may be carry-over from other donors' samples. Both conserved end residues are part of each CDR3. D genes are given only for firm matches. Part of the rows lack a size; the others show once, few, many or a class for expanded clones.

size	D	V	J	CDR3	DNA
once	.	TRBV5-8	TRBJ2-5	CATRARGPAEETQYF	TGCGCCACCCGGGCTCGAGGACCAGCAGAAGAGACCCAGTACTTC
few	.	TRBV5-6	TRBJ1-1	CASKKTQGTEAFF	TGTGCCAGCAAAAAAACGCAGGGAACTGAAGCTTTCTTT
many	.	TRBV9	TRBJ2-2	CASSLGMNTGELFF	TGTGCCAGCAGCTTAGGAATGAACACCGGGGAGCTGTTTTTT
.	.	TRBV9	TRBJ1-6	CASSVSSVNSPLHF	TGTGCCAGCAGCGTATCTAGCGTTAATTCACCCCTCCACTTT
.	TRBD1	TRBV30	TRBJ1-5	CAWMGTSGTGNQPQHF	TGTGCCTGGATGGGGACTAGCGGGACAGGCAATCAGCCCCAGCATTTT
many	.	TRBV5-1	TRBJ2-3	CASSLNYKEDTQYF	TGCGCCAGCAGCTTAAATTACAAGGAAGATACGCAGTATTTT
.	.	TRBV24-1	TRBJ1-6	CATSDFLLAGNSPLHF	TGTGCCACCAGTGATTTTCTTCTAGCGGGGAATTCACCCCTCCACTTT
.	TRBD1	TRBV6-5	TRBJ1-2	CASSPGTAQGDTF	TGTGCCAGCAGTCCGGGGACAGCCCAAGGGGACACCTTC
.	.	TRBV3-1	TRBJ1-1	CASSQESTAWTEAFF	TGTGCCAGCAGCCAAGAAAGTACAGCTTGGACTGAAGCTTTCTTT
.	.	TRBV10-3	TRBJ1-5	CAISESGLGFQPQHF	TGTGCCATCAGTGAGTCGGGCTTGGGATTTCAGCCCCAGCATTTT
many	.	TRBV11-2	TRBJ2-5	CASSLNRATGETQYF	TGTGCCAGCAGCTTAAACAGGGCTACCGGAGAGACCCAGTACTTC
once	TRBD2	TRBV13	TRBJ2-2	CASSLTGGRGRERELFF	TGTGCCAGCAGCTTAACGGGAGGTCGAGGGAGAGAACGGGAGCTGTTTTTT
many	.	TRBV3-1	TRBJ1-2	CASSTWGSFYGYTF	TGTGCCAGCAGCACCTGGGGCAGTTTCTATGGCTACACCTTC
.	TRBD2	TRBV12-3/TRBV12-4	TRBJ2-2	CASSPDGRGTSGGAGELFF	TGTGCCAGCAGCCCCGATGGTAGGGGAACTAGCGGGGGGGCCGGGGAGCTGTTTTTT
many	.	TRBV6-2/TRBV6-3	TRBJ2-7	CASSYSITWNEQYF	TGTGCCAGCAGTTACTCGATAACTTGGAACGAGCAGTACTTC
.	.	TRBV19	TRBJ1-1	CAIKHASGDTEAFF	TGTGCCATCAAGCATGCGTCTGGGGACACTGAAGCTTTCTTT
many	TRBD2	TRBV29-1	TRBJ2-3	CSATRVAGSTDTQYF	TGCAGCGCCACGAGGGTAGCGGGGAGCACAGATACGCAGTATTTT
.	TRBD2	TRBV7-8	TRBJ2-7	CASSRSTGGGYEQYF	TGTGCCAGCAGCCGATCGACCGGCGGGGGCTACGAGCAGTACTTC
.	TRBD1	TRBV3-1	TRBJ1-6	CASSQKRTGVSPLHF	TGTGCCAGCAGCCAAAAGAGGACAGGCGTTTCACCCCTCCACTTT
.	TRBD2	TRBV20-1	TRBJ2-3	CSALPGLAGGHEQYF	TGCAGTGCTCTTCCGGGACTAGCGGGGGGTCACGAGCAGTATTTT
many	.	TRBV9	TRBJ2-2	CASSESNRDSNTGELFF	TGTGCCAGCAGCGAGAGCAACAGGGATTCGAACACCGGGGAGCTGTTTTTT
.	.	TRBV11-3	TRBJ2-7	CASSLGHRPYYEQYF	TGTGCCAGCAGCCTAGGACACCGGCCGTACTACGAGCAGTACTTC
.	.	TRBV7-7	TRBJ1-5	CASSLGLGDETQHF	TGTGCTAGCAGCTTAGGGCTCGGGGACGAGACCCAGCATTTT